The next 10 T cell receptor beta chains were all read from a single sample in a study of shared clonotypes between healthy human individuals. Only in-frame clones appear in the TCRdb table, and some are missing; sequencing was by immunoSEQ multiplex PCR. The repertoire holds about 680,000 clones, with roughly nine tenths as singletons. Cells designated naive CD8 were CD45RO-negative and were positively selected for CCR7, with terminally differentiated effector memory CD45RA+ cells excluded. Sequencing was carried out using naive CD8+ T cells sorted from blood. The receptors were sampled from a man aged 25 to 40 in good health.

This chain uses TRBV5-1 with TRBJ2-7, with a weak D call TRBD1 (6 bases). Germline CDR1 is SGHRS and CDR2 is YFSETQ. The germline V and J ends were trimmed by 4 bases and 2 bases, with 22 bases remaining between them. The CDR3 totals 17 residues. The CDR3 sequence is CASSPRWGRDLAYEQYF. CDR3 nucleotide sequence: TGCGCCAGCAGCCCCCGGTGGGGGCGCGACCTCGCCTACGAGCAGTACTTC.

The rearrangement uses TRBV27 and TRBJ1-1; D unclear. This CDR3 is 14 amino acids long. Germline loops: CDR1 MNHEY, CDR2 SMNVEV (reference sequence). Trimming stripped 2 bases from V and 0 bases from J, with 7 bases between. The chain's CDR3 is CASSLGGMNTEAFF. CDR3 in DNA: TGTGCCAGCAGTTTAGGTGGGATGAACACTGAAGCTTTCTTT.

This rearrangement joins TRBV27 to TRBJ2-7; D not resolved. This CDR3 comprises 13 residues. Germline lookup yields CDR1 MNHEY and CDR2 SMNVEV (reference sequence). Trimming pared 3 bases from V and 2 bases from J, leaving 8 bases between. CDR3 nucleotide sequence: TGTGCCAGCAGTTTGGCCAGAACCTACGAGCAGTACTTC. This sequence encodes CASSLARTYEQYF.

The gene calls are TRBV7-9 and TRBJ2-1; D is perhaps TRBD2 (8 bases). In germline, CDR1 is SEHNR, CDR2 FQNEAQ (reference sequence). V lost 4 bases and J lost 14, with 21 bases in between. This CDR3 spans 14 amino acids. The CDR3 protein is CASSSGGGGRKKFF. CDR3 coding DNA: TGTGCCAGCAGCTCAGGGGGTGGCGGGAGGAAGAAGTTCTTC.

CDR3 in amino acids: CASSQEDRDEQYF. The CDR3 nucleotides read TGCGCCAGCAGCCAAGAAGACAGGGACGAGCAGTACTTC. The chain links TRBV4-1 to TRBJ2-7; 7 bases match TRBD1. The germline CDR1 and CDR2 sequences are MGHRA and YSYEKL. This CDR3 region has 13 residues. Trimming cost V 0 bases and J 5 bases; bases outside gene matches: 1.

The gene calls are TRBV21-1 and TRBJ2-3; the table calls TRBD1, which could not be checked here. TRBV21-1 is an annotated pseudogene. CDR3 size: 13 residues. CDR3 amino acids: CASSVWTGNTQYF. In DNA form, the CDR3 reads TGTGCCAGCAGCGTTTGGACAGGGAATACGCAGTATTTT.

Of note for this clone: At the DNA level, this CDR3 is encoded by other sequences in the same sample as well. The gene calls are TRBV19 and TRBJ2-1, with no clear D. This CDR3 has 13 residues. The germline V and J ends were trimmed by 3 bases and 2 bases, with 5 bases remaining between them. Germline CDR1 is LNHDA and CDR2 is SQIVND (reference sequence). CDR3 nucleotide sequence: TGTGCCAGTAGTATCGGCCCCTACAATGAGCAGTTCTTC. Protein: CASSIGPYNEQFF.

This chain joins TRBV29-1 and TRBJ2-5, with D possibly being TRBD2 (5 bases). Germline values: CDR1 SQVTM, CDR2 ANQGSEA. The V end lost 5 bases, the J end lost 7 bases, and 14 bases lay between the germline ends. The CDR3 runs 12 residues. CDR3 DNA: TGCAGCGTTTGGACTCTGGGTGGGACCCAGTACTTC. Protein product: CSVWTLGGTQYF.

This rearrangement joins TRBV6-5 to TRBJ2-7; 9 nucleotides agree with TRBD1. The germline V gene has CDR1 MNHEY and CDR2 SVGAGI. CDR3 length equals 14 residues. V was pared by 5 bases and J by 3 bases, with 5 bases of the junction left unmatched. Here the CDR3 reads CASSNDRGYYEQYF. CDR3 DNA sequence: TGTGCCAGCAGTAATGACAGGGGGTACTACGAGCAGTACTTC.

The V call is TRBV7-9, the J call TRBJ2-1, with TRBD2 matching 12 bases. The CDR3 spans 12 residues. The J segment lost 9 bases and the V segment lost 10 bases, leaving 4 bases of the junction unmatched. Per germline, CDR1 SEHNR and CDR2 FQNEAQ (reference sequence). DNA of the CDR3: TGTGCCATCCCGGGACTAGCGGGTGAGCAGTTCTTC. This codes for CAIPGLAGEQFF.